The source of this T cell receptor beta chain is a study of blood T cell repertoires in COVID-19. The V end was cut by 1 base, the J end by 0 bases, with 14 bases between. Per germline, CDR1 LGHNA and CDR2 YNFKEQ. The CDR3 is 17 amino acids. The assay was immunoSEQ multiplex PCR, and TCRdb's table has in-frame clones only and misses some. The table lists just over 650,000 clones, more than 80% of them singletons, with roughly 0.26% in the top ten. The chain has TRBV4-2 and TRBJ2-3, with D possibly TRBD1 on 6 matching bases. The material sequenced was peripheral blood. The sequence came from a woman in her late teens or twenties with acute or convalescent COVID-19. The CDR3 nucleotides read TGTGCCAGCAGCCAAGGCCGGACAGAAGCTAGCACAGATACGCAGTATTTT. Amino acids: CASSQGRTEASTDTQYF.